The clone carrying this TCR beta chain has just one count. The antigen is not known. The source of the sample is a study of T cell repertoires in cytomegalovirus infection. Study in general: Public TCR beta signatures were indicative of both CMV infection and a matching HLA type.

Study-wide findings and caveats: Dominating the ex vivo response were TCR beta clonotypes that were CMV-specific and HLA-C-restricted. CMV carriers having the relevant HLA were flagged by cumulative public TCR beta family frequency.

TCRdb reprocessed the reads with MiXCR, giving one entry per CDR3 protein. The repertoire consists of 680,000 or so distinct CDR3 sequences, with less than 40% occurring once and the leading ten covering around 2.8%. V lost 0 bases and J lost 8, with 8 bases in between. CDR3 size: 12 residues. Germline V gives CDR1 SGHRS, CDR2 YFSETQ. The TCR comes from a human donor in good health (CMV status not recorded). Some clones in this sample may be carry-over from other donors' samples. Sequences were obtained from PBMCs. This chain connects TRBV5-1 to TRBJ1-2; D gene unclear. The CDR3 reads CASSLEGNGYTF. The CDR3 coding sequence is TGCGCCAGCAGCTTGGAGGGTAACGGCTACACCTTC.